The 15 T cell receptor beta chains listed next were all sequenced from one sample in a study of T cells in Graves' hyperthyroidism and ophthalmopathy. Amplification targeted TCR beta CDR3 regions from RNA transcripts. HTBI primers drove first-round RT-PCR of the TCR CDR3. TCRdb used MiXCR to reprocess the multiplex PCR reads, holding one entry per CDR3 protein. The sample lists about 560,000 distinct CDR3 sequences, less than 20% occurring once. Sequenced: blood. The receptors originated from a woman between 25 and 40 years old with Graves' hyperthyroidism.

The chain couples TRBV7-9 to TRBJ1-5; D might be TRBD1 (6 bases). V was shortened by 1 base and J by 7 bases, with 14 bases between the two germline ends. This CDR3 region has 15 residues. CDR1 and CDR2 from the germline V gene are SEHNR and FQNEAQ (reference sequence). This chain's CDR3 is CASSLEAGVGQPQHF. DNA of the CDR3: TGTGCCAGCAGCTTAGAGGCAGGGGTCGGGCAGCCCCAGCATTTT.

The chain couples TRBV7-3 to TRBJ2-1, with 9 bases lining up with TRBD2. Germline V CDR1 and CDR2: SGHTA, FQGTGA. This CDR3 has 16 amino acids. Unmatched junction bases numbered 8, after V lost 4 bases and J lost 4 bases. Written as DNA, the CDR3 is TGTGCCAGCAGCTCCCCAGTGACTAGCGGTTACAATGAGCAGTTCTTC. Amino acid sequence: CASSSPVTSGYNEQFF.

This clonotype was seen at least ten times. The chain employs TRBV10-2 and TRBJ2-1, with 11 bases that match TRBD2. The V and J ends lost 3 bases and 4 bases, in that order; junction bases with no gene match: 5. Germline loops: CDR1 WSHSY, CDR2 SAAADI. The CDR3 runs to 16 residues. The CDR3 nucleotides are TGCGCCAGCAGTGAAGGTGGGACTAGCGGATACAATGAGCAGTTCTTC. Its translation: CASSEGGTSGYNEQFF.

The V call is TRBV11-2, the J call TRBJ1-6; D is perhaps TRBD1 (6 bases). Germline CDR1 is SGHAT and CDR2 is FQNNGV. The CDR3 consists of 15 residues. Deletions cut 1 base from V and 7 bases from J, with 11 bases between. The CDR3 nucleotides read TGTGCCAGCAGCTTAGGCGGGGGGGGCAATTCACCCCTCCACTTT. It is translated as CASSLGGGGNSPLHF.

At least ten counts were recorded for this clonotype. The chain has TRBV4-1 and TRBJ2-2; D may be TRBD2 (6 bases). CDR3 length: 16 residues. CDR1 is MGHRA and CDR2 is YSYEKL in the germline V gene. Trimming took off 2 bases at V and 2 bases at J, with 12 bases between the two ends. The CDR3 region has the DNA TGCGCCAGCAGCCAATTCCGGCGGGATAACACCGGGGAGCTGTTTTTT. It encodes CASSQFRRDNTGELFF.

The chain recombines TRBV7-9 with TRBJ2-1; maybe TRBD1 (6 bases). V gave up 5 bases and J gave up 5 bases, with 16 bases separating them. In germline, CDR1 is SEHNR, CDR2 FQNEAQ (reference sequence). The CDR3 consists of 15 residues. CDR3 DNA: TGTGCCAGCAGCCCTCCCGGGACATGGAACAATGAGCAGTTCTTC. Its protein is CASSPPGTWNNEQFF.

This clonotype was counted at least ten times. V and J are TRBV7-3 and TRBJ2-2; 9 nucleotides match TRBD2. The CDR3 has 15 residues. Per germline, CDR1 SGHTA and CDR2 FQGTGA. The ends lost 5 bases at V and 1 base at J; junction bases unmatched: 2. The CDR3 bases are TGTGCCAGCAGCCCAGCGGGAGGGAACACCGGGGAGCTGTTTTTT. Translated, it gives CASSPAGGNTGELFF.

This clonotype was counted many times. The genes are TRBV6-1 and TRBJ1-1, with D maybe TRBD1 (5 bases). The CDR3 length is 15 residues. Germline V gene sequence: CDR1 MNHNS, CDR2 SASEGT. Trimming shortened V by 3 bases and J by 2 bases, and 13 bases separated the two germline ends. CDR3 bases: TGTGCCAGCAGTGAGAGTGGGGCCCCCAACACTGAAGCTTTCTTT. Protein: CASSESGAPNTEAFF.

This clonotype was observed many times. The CDR3 coding sequence is TGTGCCAGCTCACCACAGGTCCATGATGGCACTGAAGCTTTCTTT. Its translation is CASSPQVHDGTEAFF. V usage is TRBV18 and J usage is TRBJ1-1; D remains unclear. The V end lost 1 base, the J end lost 4 bases, and 13 bases lay between the germline ends. The CDR3 runs 15 residues. CDR1 is KGHSH, CDR2 LQKENI, per germline.

The rearrangement links TRBV7-9 to TRBJ1-1; unclear D gene. V lost 1 base to trimming and J lost 8 bases, with 5 bases between them. This CDR3 has 11 amino acids. Germline CDR1 SEHNR, CDR2 FQNEAQ (reference sequence). CDR3 residues: CASSLGREAFF. The CDR3 nucleotides read TGTGCCAGCAGCTTAGGAAGGGAAGCTTTCTTT.

The chain combines TRBV6-1 with TRBJ2-7, with a weak D call TRBD1 (6 bases). The germline CDR1 and CDR2 sequences are MNHNS and SASEGT. Trimming shortened V by 1 base and J by 2 bases, and 15 bases separated the two germline ends. CDR3 size: 16 residues. CDR3: CASSEGVSGDTYEQYF. CDR3 nucleotides: TGTGCCAGCAGTGAAGGCGTGTCAGGGGATACCTACGAGCAGTACTTC.

As for this clonotype: A read error is possible here, since a much larger clone lies one base away. The chain is built from TRBV14 and TRBJ2-1, with a weak D call TRBD1 (5 bases). Germline loops: CDR1 SGHDN, CDR2 FVKESK. The CDR3 spans 16 residues. The V and J ends lost 1 base and 6 bases respectively, with 16 bases between them. The CDR3 bases are TGTGCCAGCAGCCAAGTAGGGCAGGGAAAGGTCAATGAGCAGTTCTTC. The encoded protein is CASSQVGQGKVNEQFF.

V is TRBV4-1 and J is TRBJ1-3, with 10 positions matching TRBD1. Germline CDR1 reads MGHRA; CDR2 reads YSYEKL. V trimming: 4 bases; J trimming: 0 bases; junction bases outside the gene matches: 12. This CDR3 comprises 19 residues. The chain's CDR3 is CASSPSGTGARGSGNTIYF. The CDR3 nucleotides are TGCGCCAGCAGCCCCTCAGGGACAGGGGCCAGGGGCTCTGGAAACACCATATATTTT.

Ten or more counts support this clonotype. This chain uses TRBV7-2 with TRBJ2-3; unclear D gene. The V and J ends lost 1 base and 6 bases respectively, with 8 bases between them. Germline CDR1 SGHTA, CDR2 FQGNSA. CDR3 size: 13 residues. CDR3 sequence: CASSLVAVDTQYF. The CDR3 region has the DNA TGTGCCAGCAGCTTAGTAGCTGTCGATACGCAGTATTTT.

This clonotype was counted at least ten times. V and J are TRBV6-1 and TRBJ1-1; perhaps TRBD1 as D (5 bases). From germline, CDR1 is MNHNS and CDR2 SASEGT. Trimming took off 8 bases at V and 4 bases at J, with 11 bases between the two ends. This CDR3 region has 12 residues. Here the CDR3 DNA reads TGTGCCAGCCGGGATGGGGCCACTGAAGCTTTCTTT. Translating it yields CASRDGATEAFF.